Given below is one T cell receptor beta chain in context. The CDR3 has 16 amino acids. Germline trimming cut 8 bases from V and 0 bases from J; bases unmatched to any gene: 8. Germline V CDR1 and CDR2: KGHDR, SFDVKD. In the source study's methods: Estimation of nucleated cell counts was performed using reference gene primer amplification. Clones were read by immunoSEQ multiplex PCR, and TCRdb kept only the in-frame ones, dropping some. V, J and clone size are taken as reported in that table, and D and trimming were inferred from the DNA itself. This sample has more than 150,000 clones, with roughly nine tenths found just once. The sample originates from a study of blood T cell repertoires in COVID-19. Turning to the study itself: COVID-19 samples, acute and convalescent, were from the United States, Italy and Spain. Nucleic acid was either cDNA or gDNA, and it came from T cells, B-cell-depleted T cells, or PBMCs.

V usage is TRBV24-1 and J usage is TRBJ2-3; 9 bases match TRBD2. The origin of this receptor is a man between 45 and 60 years old with acute or convalescent COVID-19. The sequenced material came from peripheral blood. This CDR3 reads CATMTSGRSSTDTQYF. In DNA form, the CDR3 reads TGTGCCACCATGACTAGCGGAAGATCTAGCACAGATACGCAGTATTTT.